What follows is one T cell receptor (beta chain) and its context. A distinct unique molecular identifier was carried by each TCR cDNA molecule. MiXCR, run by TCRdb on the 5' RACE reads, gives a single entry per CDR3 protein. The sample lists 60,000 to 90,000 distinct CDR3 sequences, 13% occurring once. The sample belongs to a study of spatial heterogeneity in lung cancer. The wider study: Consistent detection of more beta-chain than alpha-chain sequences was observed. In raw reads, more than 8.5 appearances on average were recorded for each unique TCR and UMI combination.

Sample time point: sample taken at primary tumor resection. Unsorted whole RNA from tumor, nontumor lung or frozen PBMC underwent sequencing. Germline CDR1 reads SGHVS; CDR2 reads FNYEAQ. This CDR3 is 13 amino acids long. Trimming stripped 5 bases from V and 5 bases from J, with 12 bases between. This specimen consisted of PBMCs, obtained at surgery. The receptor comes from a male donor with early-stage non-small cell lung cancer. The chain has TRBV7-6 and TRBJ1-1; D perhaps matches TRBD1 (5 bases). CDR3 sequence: CASSGYGHTEAFF. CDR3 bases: TGTGCCAGCAGCGGGTACGGACATACTGAAGCTTTCTTT.